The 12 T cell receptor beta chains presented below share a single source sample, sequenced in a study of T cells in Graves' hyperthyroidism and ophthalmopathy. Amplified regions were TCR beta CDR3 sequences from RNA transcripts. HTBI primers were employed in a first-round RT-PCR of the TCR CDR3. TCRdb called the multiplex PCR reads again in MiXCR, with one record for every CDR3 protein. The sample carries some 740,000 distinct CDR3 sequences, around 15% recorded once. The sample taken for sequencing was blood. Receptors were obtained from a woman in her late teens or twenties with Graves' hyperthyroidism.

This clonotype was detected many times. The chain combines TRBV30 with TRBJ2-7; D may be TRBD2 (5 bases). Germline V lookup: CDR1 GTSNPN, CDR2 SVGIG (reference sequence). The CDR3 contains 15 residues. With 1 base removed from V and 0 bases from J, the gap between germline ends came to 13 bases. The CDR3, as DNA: TGTGCCTGGAGTGGCTTGGCGGGCAACTCCTACGAGCAGTACTTC. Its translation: CAWSGLAGNSYEQYF.

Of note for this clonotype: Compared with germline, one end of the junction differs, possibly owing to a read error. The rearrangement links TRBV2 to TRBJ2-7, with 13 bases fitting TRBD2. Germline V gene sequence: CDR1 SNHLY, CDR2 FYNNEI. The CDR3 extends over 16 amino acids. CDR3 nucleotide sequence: TGTGCCTGCAGCCGGACTAGCGGGAGCCCCCAGGGCGAGCAGTACTTC. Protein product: CACSRTSGSPQGEQYF.

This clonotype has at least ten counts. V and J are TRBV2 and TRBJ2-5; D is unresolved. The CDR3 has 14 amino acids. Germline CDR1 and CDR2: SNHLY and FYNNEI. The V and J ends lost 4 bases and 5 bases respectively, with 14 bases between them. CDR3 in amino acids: CASSATPAEETQYF. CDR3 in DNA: TGTGCCAGCAGTGCGACTCCGGCAGAGGAGACCCAGTACTTC.

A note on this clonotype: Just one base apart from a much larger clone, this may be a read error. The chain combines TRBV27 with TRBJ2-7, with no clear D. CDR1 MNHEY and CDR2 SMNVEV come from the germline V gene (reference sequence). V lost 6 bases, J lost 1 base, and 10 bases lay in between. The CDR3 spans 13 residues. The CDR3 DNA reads TGTGCCAGCAGCCCTCGCAATTCCTACGAGCAGTACTTC. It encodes CASSPRNSYEQYF.

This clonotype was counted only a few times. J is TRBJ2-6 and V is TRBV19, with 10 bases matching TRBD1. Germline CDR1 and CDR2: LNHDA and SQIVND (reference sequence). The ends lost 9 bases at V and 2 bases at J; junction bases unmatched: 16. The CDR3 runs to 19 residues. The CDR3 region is CASLRDGTGVATGANVLTF. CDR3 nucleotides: TGTGCCAGCCTTAGAGATGGGACAGGGGTCGCTACTGGGGCCAACGTCCTGACTTTC.

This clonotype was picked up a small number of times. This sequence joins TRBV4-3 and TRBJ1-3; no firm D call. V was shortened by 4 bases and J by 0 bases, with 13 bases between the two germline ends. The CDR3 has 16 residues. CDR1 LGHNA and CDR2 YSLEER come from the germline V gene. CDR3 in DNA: TGCGCCAGCAGCCTGCCCCCTAGGATCTCTGGAAACACCATATATTTT. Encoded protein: CASSLPPRISGNTIYF.

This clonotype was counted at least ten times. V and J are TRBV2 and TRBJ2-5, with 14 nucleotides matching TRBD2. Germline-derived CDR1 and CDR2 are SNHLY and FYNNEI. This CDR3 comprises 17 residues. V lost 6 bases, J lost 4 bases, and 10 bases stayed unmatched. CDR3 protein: CASRPTSGRASGETQYF. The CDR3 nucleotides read TGTGCCAGCAGGCCGACTAGCGGGAGGGCCTCGGGAGAGACCCAGTACTTC.

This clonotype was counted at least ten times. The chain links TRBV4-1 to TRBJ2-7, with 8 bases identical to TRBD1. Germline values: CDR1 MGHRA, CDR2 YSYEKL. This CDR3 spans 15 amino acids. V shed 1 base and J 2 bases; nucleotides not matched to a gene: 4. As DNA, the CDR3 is TGCGCCAGCAGCCAAGGGACAGGGCTCCCCTACGAGCAGTACTTC. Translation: CASSQGTGLPYEQYF.

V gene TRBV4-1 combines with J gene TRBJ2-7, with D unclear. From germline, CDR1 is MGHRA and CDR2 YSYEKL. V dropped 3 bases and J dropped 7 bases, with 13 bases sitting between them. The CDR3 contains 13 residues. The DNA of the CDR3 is TGCGCCAGCAGCCAGTTAGGTTTTTCAGAGCAGTACTTC. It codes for CASSQLGFSEQYF.

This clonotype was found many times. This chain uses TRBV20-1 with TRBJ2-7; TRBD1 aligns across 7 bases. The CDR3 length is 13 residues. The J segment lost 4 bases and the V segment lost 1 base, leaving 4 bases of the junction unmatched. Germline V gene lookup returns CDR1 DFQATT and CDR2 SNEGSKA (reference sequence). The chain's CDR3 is CSARAGQAYEQYF. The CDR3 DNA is TGCAGTGCTAGAGCTGGACAGGCTTACGAGCAGTACTTC.

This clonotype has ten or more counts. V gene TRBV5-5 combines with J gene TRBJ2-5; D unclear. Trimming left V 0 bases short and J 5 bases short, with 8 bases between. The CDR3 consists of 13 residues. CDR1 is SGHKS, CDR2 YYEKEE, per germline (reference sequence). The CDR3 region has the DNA TGTGCCAGCAGCTTGGGGATGTGGGAGACCCAGTACTTC. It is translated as CASSLGMWETQYF.

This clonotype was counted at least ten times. CDR3 region: CACRDLKANEKLFF. CDR3 DNA: TGTGCCTGTAGAGACCTGAAGGCTAATGAAAAACTGTTTTTT. The genes are TRBV30 and TRBJ1-4; D is unresolved. The CDR3 has 14 amino acids. Germline V CDR1 and CDR2: GTSNPN, SVGIG (reference sequence). V was pared by 6 bases and J by 3 bases, with 14 bases between.